Here is one T cell receptor beta chain with its context. In this sample, this clonotype turned up a few times. Its antigen remains undetermined. Per-base qualities were not stored, and no clone one base away is much larger. This entry comes from a study of glioma-infiltrating T cells (dated by TCRdb to the mid-2010s). For context, the study as a whole: Low-grade gliomas were WHO grade II oligodendrogliomas or astrocytomas, and glioblastomas were WHO grade IV tumors sampled at initial rather than recurrent diagnosis. To measure how far tissue and blood T-cell populations diverged, each tissue-infiltrating repertoire was compared against the peripheral blood repertoire of the same patient. The paired cohort was made up of three low-grade glioma patients, several primary glioblastoma patients and three non-glioma patients who contributed non-neoplastic brain tissue. The sequencing target for blood libraries was about 4- to 11-fold coverage of roughly 1 million peripheral T cells. The study sequenced TCR alpha- and beta-chain repertoires from glioma tissue, from non-neoplastic brain tissue and from matched peripheral blood mononuclear cells. Before surgery, glioma patients were given dexamethasone for six or fewer days. What the research found in general, with its limitations: VJ-independent divergence between tissue and blood was found to be below expectation in non-neoplastic patients but above expectation in all gliomas, particularly low-grade gliomas. Small numbers underpinned the group comparisons: 7 to 9 glioblastoma patients, three low-grade glioma patients and three non-neoplastic patients. A signature set of shared blood CDR3 motifs marked patients with low tissue-blood divergence and was depleted in highly divergent patients. Very few CDR3 sequences were shared between tissue and blood, attributed to high CDR3 diversity and limited sampling.

Surgical brain or tumor specimens were cryofrozen in liquid nitrogen immediately after resection, and peripheral blood cells were collected concurrently. The iRepertoire nested amplicon-rescue multiplex PCR (arm-PCR) platform was used to amplify TCR alpha and beta CDR3 regions from RNA. The input for one-step reverse transcription and amplification was about 90-450 ng of tissue mRNA or PBMC total RNA. Following bead purification, Illumina adapters were added through a secondary multiplex PCR, and the libraries were then gel-purified between 200 and 400 bp. Internal 6-nucleotide barcodes were carried by the libraries and were used for demultiplexing. Sequencing of libraries was performed on an Illumina MiSeq with 2x220 or 2x250 nucleotide paired-end reads. The source study handled its data this way. FLASH 1.2.11 was used to merge paired reads, and BWA-MEM then aligned the reads to the GRCh37 human genome before TRA and TRB reads were extracted. An IMGT-derived reference of cassette sequences and CDR3 motifs, with pseudogenes included, was used for V and J assignment. Three-frame translation of reads was performed, and productive CDR3s were defined as those with a C...FGXG motif and no stop codons. A clonotype was defined as a unique combination of a V-J cassette pair and a CDR3 amino acid sequence. Filtering of reads was based on Hamming distance, with the threshold set by the sequence error rate of each sample in mapped regions. TCRdb took the public reads, trimmed them with fastp at Q25, ran MiXCR for clone calling and kept in-frame beta chains. Rows with one shared CDR3 protein collapse into an entry with the most common genes and DNA. TCRdb assigned the V and J calls; the authors' analysis was not used. This sample is represented by a few hundred thousand distinct CDR3 sequences; 41% of them were singletons. Clones ranked in the top ten supply approximately 12% of the sample.

The CDR3 holds 12 amino acids from the cysteine to the phenylalanine. The read is trimmed to its CDR3 DNA, 36 bases read in frame from base 1. V is shortened by 5 bases, J by 9 bases, and the region joining them spans 11 bases. As encoded in the germline V gene (reference sequence), CDR1 is LNHDA while CDR2 is SQIVND. Sequencing was performed on glioma tissue, nonneoplastic brain tissue, or PBMCs (not recorded which). Recombination connected TRBV19 to TRBJ2-4; TRBD1 is a possible D gene, resting on 5 matching bases. The receptor was isolated from a human donor with low-grade glioma or glioblastoma, undergoing nonglioma brain surgery, or in good health (not recorded which). The nucleotide sequence is given as TGTGCCAGTAGTCCCCAGGGTACCATTCAGTACTTC. It encodes CASSPQGTIQYF.